Below, 5 T cell receptor beta chains from the same sample are listed, as sequenced in a study of glioma-infiltrating T cells after dendritic cell vaccination. Using immunoSEQ multiplex PCR, the repertoire was profiled, and TCRdb retains in-frame clones only, with some absent. This table has 100,000 or so clones, more than 70% appearing once. Time point of the sample: after dendritic cell vaccination, including at tumor progression/relapse. Source: blood, taken after dendritic cell vaccination. Every receptor here comes from a human donor with glioblastoma.

The table lists this clone with a count of one. This rearrangement joins TRBV7-3 to TRBJ2-2; maybe TRBD1 (5 bases). This CDR3 spans 14 amino acids. V lost 5 bases and J 6 bases, leaving 13 bases between the germline ends. CDR1 and CDR2 from the germline V gene are SGHTA and FQGTGA. Here the CDR3 DNA reads TGTGCCAGCAGCCCCTCAGGGATCGCCGGGGAGCTGTTTTTT. Protein: CASSPSGIAGELFF.

The chain uses TRBV5-1 and TRBJ2-3, with D tentatively TRBD2 (6 bases). Germline V gene sequence: CDR1 SGHRS, CDR2 YFSETQ. This CDR3 contains 16 residues. V lost 2 bases and J lost 2, with 15 bases in between. CDR3: CASSFGEGGPTDTQYF. CDR3 coding DNA: TGCGCCAGCAGCTTCGGTGAGGGAGGACCCACAGATACGCAGTATTTT.

The chain uses TRBV10-2 and TRBJ1-5; possibly TRBD1 for D (6 bases). The CDR3 runs 13 residues. V lost 11 bases, J lost 0 bases, and 11 bases lay in between. Germline assignment: CDR1 WSHSY and CDR2 SAAADI. The CDR3 DNA follows: TGCGCCTCCCAGGGGAATAGCAATCAGCCCCAGCATTTT. Its protein product is CASQGNSNQPQHF.

Of note for this clone: Other DNA sequences in this sample translate to the same CDR3. The chain's CDR3 is CASSLLAGDTGELFF. The CDR3 DNA follows: TGCGCCAGCAGCTTACTAGCGGGGGACACCGGGGAGCTGTTTTTT. V usage is TRBV5-1 and J usage is TRBJ2-2; 11 nucleotides agree with TRBD2. Trimming removed 2 bases from V and 3 bases from J; junction bases left unmatched: 0. The germline V gene has CDR1 SGHRS and CDR2 YFSETQ. The CDR3 runs 15 residues.

This clone has only a few counts. The rearrangement links TRBV5-4 to TRBJ2-5; D might be TRBD2 (6 bases). With 3 bases removed from V and 5 bases from J, the gap between germline ends came to 17 bases. Looked up from germline, CDR1 is SGHNT and CDR2 is YYREEE (reference sequence). The CDR3 loop spans 15 amino acids. CDR3: CASSSGLSGLETQYF. CDR3 nucleotide sequence: TGTGCCAGCAGCTCCGGGCTTAGCGGCCTCGAGACCCAGTACTTC.